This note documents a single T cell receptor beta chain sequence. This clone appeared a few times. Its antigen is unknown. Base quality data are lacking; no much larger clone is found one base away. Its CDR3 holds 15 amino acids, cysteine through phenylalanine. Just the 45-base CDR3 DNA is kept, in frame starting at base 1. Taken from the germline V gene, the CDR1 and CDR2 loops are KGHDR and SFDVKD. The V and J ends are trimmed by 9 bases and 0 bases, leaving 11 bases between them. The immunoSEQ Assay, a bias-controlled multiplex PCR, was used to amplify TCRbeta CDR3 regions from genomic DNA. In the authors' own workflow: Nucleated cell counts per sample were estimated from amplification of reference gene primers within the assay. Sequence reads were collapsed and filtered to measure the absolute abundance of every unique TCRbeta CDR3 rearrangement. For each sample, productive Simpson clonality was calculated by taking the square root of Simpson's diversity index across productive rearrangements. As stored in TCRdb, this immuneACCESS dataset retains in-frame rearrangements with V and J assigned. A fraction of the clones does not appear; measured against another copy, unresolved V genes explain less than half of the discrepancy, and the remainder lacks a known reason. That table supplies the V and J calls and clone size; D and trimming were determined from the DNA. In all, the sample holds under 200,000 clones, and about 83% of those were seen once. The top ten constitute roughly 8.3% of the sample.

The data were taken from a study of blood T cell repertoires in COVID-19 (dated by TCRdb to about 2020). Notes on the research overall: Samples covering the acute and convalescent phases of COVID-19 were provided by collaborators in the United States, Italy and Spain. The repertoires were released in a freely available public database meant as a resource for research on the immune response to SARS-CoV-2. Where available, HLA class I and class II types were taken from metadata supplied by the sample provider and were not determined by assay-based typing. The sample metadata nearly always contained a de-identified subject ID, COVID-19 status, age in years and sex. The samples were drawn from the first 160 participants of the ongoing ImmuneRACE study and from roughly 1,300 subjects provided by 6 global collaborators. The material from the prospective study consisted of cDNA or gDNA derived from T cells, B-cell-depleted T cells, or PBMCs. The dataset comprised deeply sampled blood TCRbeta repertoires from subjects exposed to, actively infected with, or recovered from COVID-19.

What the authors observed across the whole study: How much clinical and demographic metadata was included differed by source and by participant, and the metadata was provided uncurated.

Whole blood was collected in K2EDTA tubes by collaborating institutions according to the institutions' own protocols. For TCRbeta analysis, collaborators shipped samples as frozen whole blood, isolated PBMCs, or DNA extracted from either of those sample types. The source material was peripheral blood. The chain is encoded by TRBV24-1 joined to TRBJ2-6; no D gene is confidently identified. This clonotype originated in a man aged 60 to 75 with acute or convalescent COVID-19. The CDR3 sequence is CATAAEASGANVLTF. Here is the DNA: TGTGCCACCGCAGCCGAGGCCTCTGGGGCCAACGTCCTGACTTTC.